The next 12 T cell receptor beta chains were all read from a single sample in a study of cytomegalovirus exposure and HLA in healthy donors (dated by TCRdb to the late 2010s). Libraries were made using the immunoSEQ multiplex PCR assay. For the multiplex PCR, a mixture combining 60 forward primers for TCR Vbeta segments and 13 reverse primers for TCR Jbeta segments was used. Here the immuneACCESS table is served through TCRdb, limited to in-frame sequences with V and J called. Missing clones are a known gap in these copies; in checked studies unresolved V genes cover under half, and the rest lacks a known reason. In this sample the table shows about 140,000 clones, around 80% of which occur a single time. The ten biggest clones cover 6.8% of the sample. Sequenced: PBMCs. The receptors originated from a man aged 40-49 years in good health and CMV-seropositive.

This chain joins TRBV28 and TRBJ1-1; the D gene is possibly TRBD1 (6 bases). The CDR3 is 16 amino acids. The V gene lost 2 bases and the J gene lost 1 base, with 14 bases spanning the gap. In germline, CDR1 is MDHEN, CDR2 SYDVKM. The CDR3, as DNA: TGTGCCAGCAGTTTAGAGCCAGGGGCCCAGAACACTGAAGCTTTCTTT. Its protein is CASSLEPGAQNTEAFF.

Here the CDR3 reads CSGGKGGRTDTQYF. The DNA for the CDR3 is TGCAGCGGCGGGAAGGGGGGGCGCACAGATACGCAGTATTTT. The rearrangement links TRBV29-1 to TRBJ2-3; a possible D gene is TRBD2 (7 bases). From germline, CDR1 is SQVTM and CDR2 ANQGSEA. This CDR3 is built from 14 residues. Trimming left V 7 bases short and J 1 base short, with 15 bases between.

The chain links TRBV6-6 to TRBJ1-2, with unresolved D. CDR1 and CDR2 (germline): MNHNY, SVGAGI (reference sequence). Between the trimmed V and J ends, which lost 4 bases and 2 bases, there was a span of 11 bases. The CDR3 spans 14 residues. The CDR3 DNA is TGTGCCAGCAGTTCCTCCCCCGGGAACTATGGCTACACCTTC. Its translation: CASSSSPGNYGYTF.

This clone has only a few counts. The chain recombines TRBV6-1 with TRBJ1-5, with D maybe TRBD1 (6 bases). There are 15 residues in the CDR3. Germline CDR1 is MNHNS and CDR2 is SASEGT. V was shortened by 10 bases and J by 3 bases, with 19 bases between the two germline ends. The CDR3 here is CAIQYRDSANQPQHF. The CDR3 DNA follows: TGTGCCATTCAGTACAGGGATAGCGCCAATCAGCCCCAGCATTTT.

In DNA, the CDR3 is TGTGCCAGCAGTCTCTCACGCCGGGAACTGTTTTTT. It specifies CASSLSRRELFF. This rearrangement joins TRBV28 to TRBJ1-4; D is uncertain. Germline loops: CDR1 MDHEN, CDR2 SYDVKM. The CDR3 contains 12 residues. V gave up 5 bases and J gave up 12 bases, with 13 bases separating them.

This chain uses TRBV4-2 with TRBJ1-1, with D hard to call. The CDR3 is made up of 16 amino acids. Germline CDR1 reads LGHNA; CDR2 reads YNFKEQ. Trimming left V 2 bases short and J 1 base short, with 14 bases between. The CDR3: CASSQPYGSSNTEAFF. The CDR3, as DNA: TGTGCCAGCAGCCAACCGTATGGCAGTTCGAACACTGAAGCTTTCTTT.

The chain joins TRBV7-2 to TRBJ1-3; a weak D match, TRBD1 (6 bases). Per the germline V gene, CDR1 is SGHTA and CDR2 is FQGNSA. V gave up 2 bases and J gave up 3 bases, with 14 bases separating them. This CDR3 region has 16 residues. CDR3 sequence reads: CASSLSAGAGGNTIYF. CDR3 sequence (DNA): TGTGCCAGCAGCTTAAGCGCAGGGGCTGGTGGAAACACCATATATTTT.

The chain has TRBV27 and TRBJ1-1, with 7 bases fitting TRBD1. The CDR3 runs to 12 residues. Per the germline V gene, CDR1 is MNHEY and CDR2 is SMNVEV (reference sequence). V gave up 5 bases and J gave up 8 bases; unmatched junction bases: 5. The CDR3 protein is CASSRPQGEAFF. DNA for the CDR3: TGTGCCAGCAGTCGGCCACAGGGGGAAGCTTTCTTT.

This clone was detected only once. The chain carries TRBV7-9 and TRBJ2-3; perhaps TRBD2 as D (6 bases). V gave up 5 bases and J gave up 3 bases, with 18 bases separating them. The CDR3 has 16 amino acids. CDR1 and CDR2 from the germline V gene are SEHNR and FQNEAQ (reference sequence). In DNA form, the CDR3 reads TGTGCCAGCAGCCCAGGCTCCGGGAGAGGGACAGATACGCAGTATTTT. It yields the protein CASSPGSGRGTDTQYF.

V gene TRBV9 combines with J gene TRBJ2-7, with 8 bases matching TRBD1. V lost 4 bases, J lost 4 bases, and 10 bases stayed unmatched. CDR1 and CDR2 (germline): SGDLS, YYNGEE. This CDR3 has 15 residues. CDR3 nucleotide sequence: TGTGCCAGCAGCATTTCCGGGACAGGACTTTACGAGCAGTACTTC. It encodes CASSISGTGLYEQYF.

The genes are TRBV19 and TRBJ1-2; D perhaps matches TRBD1 (6 bases). The length of the CDR3 is 17 residues. Trimming stripped 10 bases from V and 0 bases from J, with 24 bases between. Looked up from germline, CDR1 is LNHDA and CDR2 is SQIVND (reference sequence). CDR3 coding DNA: TGTGCCAAAGAGGATAGGGGGTCAGAAGCTTCTAACTATGGCTACACCTTC. Protein product: CAKEDRGSEASNYGYTF. Full variable domain (rest looked up from reference TRBV19 and TRBJ1-2): DGGITQSPKYLFRKEGQNVTLSCEQNLNHDAMYWYRQDPGQGLRLIYYSQIVNDFQKGDIAEGYSVSREKKESFPLTVTSAQKNPTAFYLCAKEDRGSEASNYGYTFGSGTRLTVV.

This clone appeared a single time. In the same sample, other DNA sequences code for this CDR3. The chain uses TRBV7-9 and TRBJ2-5; D is perhaps TRBD2 (5 bases). CDR1 and CDR2 (germline): SEHNR, FQNEAQ (reference sequence). The CDR3 is made up of 11 amino acids. V was clipped by 5 bases and J by 5 bases, with 6 bases between them. The CDR3 reads CASSRGETQYF. The CDR3 bases are TGTGCCAGCAGCCGCGGGGAGACCCAGTACTTC.